Listed here are 12 T cell receptor beta chains from one sample, sequenced in a study of cytomegalovirus exposure and HLA in healthy donors. The PCR made use of 60 Vbeta and 13 Jbeta primers. The assay was immunoSEQ multiplex PCR, and TCRdb's table has in-frame clones only and misses some. The repertoire holds about 160,000 clones, with 80% to 90% as singletons. Sequencing input: PBMCs. The receptor set was obtained from a male donor in good health and CMV-seronegative.

The J gene is TRBJ2-5, the V gene TRBV18; 8 bases map to TRBD1. CDR1 KGHSH and CDR2 LQKENI come from the germline V gene. This CDR3 region has 14 residues. V dropped 4 bases and J dropped 5; count of bases not matched to a gene: 6. The CDR3: CASSLGQGGETQYF. For the CDR3, the DNA is TGTGCCAGCTCACTCGGACAGGGCGGGGAGACCCAGTACTTC.

V is TRBV28 and J is TRBJ1-4; D may be TRBD1 (6 bases). Germline V gene sequence: CDR1 MDHEN, CDR2 SYDVKM. The V end was cut by 6 bases, the J end by 4 bases, with 18 bases between. This CDR3 has 16 amino acids. The CDR3 bases are TGTGCCAGCAGACGAGAAGGGGGTCTTATTAATGAAAAACTGTTTTTT. Translating gives CASRREGGLINEKLFF.

V usage is TRBV5-1 and J usage is TRBJ2-5, with D unclear. Germline V lookup: CDR1 SGHRS, CDR2 YFSETQ. The ends were cut back, 0 bases at V and 3 bases at J, with 9 bases in the middle. This CDR3 has 14 amino acids. CDR3 bases: TGCGCCAGCAGCTTGGCCCTTAGCAAAGAGACCCAGTACTTC. It encodes CASSLALSKETQYF.

V and J are TRBV7-3 and TRBJ2-2, with D hard to call. Deletions cut 1 base from V and 4 bases from J, with 7 bases between. CDR1 is SGHTA and CDR2 is FQGTGA in the germline V gene. This CDR3 has 14 amino acids. As DNA, the CDR3 is TGTGCCAGCAGCTTAATGTTGGCCACCGGGGAGCTGTTTTTT. It translates to CASSLMLATGELFF.

This rearrangement joins TRBV7-2 to TRBJ2-7; 10 bases match TRBD2. Germline V gene data show CDR1 as SGHTA and CDR2 as FQGNSA. V gave up 2 bases and J gave up 5 bases; unmatched junction bases: 6. The CDR3 totals 15 residues. CDR3 loop: CASSLLAGGADEQYF. The CDR3 nucleotides are TGTGCCAGCAGCTTATTAGCGGGGGGCGCGGACGAGCAGTACTTC.

The V and J genes are TRBV7-2 and TRBJ1-2, with TRBD1 identical over 7 bases. The germline gives CDR1 SGHTA, CDR2 FQGNSA. J lost 2 bases, V lost 3 bases, and 3 bases had no gene match. The CDR3 covers 14 residues. The CDR3: CASSLTGTNYGYTF. The CDR3 DNA reads TGTGCCAGCAGCTTGACAGGGACCAACTATGGCTACACCTTC.

V usage is TRBV19 and J usage is TRBJ1-5; D might be TRBD1 (6 bases). Trimming cost V 7 bases and J 5 bases, with 9 bases left between them. The CDR3 loop spans 12 amino acids. The V gene's germline CDR1 is LNHDA and CDR2 SQIVND (reference sequence). The CDR3 loop reads CASNPGDQPQHF. CDR3 bases: TGTGCCAGTAATCCAGGGGATCAGCCCCAGCATTTT.

This sequence joins TRBV2 and TRBJ2-1; 9 positions agree with TRBD2. V was clipped by 6 bases and J by 2 bases; unmatched bases: 2. The CDR3 covers 14 residues. Germline values: CDR1 SNHLY, CDR2 FYNNEI. The CDR3 bases are TGTGCCAGCAGCTTAGCGGGAGCCTACAATGAGCAGTTCTTC. Translation: CASSLAGAYNEQFF.

This chain links TRBV7-9 with TRBJ1-2; D not resolved. CDR3 length: 13 amino acids. Germline assignment: CDR1 SEHNR and CDR2 FQNEAQ (reference sequence). The V end lost 2 bases, the J end lost 5 bases, and 9 bases lay between the germline ends. CDR3 nucleotides: TGTGCCAGCAGCTTACCCCTAAGTTATGGCTACACCTTC. This codes for CASSLPLSYGYTF.

DNA for the CDR3: TGCGCCAGCAGCCAGGGACAGGGGGCTACCTATGGCTACACCTTC. This translates into CASSQGQGATYGYTF. This chain links TRBV4-3 with TRBJ1-2; TRBD1 matches at 12 bases. The germline V gene has CDR1 LGHNA and CDR2 YSLEER. The CDR3 spans 15 residues. The trim removed 3 bases at V and 4 bases at J, leaving 3 bases unmatched.

V gene TRBV5-6 combines with J gene TRBJ1-6; the D gene is possibly TRBD1 (6 bases). The CDR3 has 14 residues. Trimming removed 4 bases at V and 7 bases at J, with 12 bases between. CDR1 is SGHDT and CDR2 is YYEEEE in the germline V gene. The CDR3 region is CASSHQRGNSPLHF. In DNA form, the CDR3 reads TGTGCCAGCAGCCATCAAAGGGGGAATTCACCCCTCCACTTT. Complete variable domain (other parts from reference TRBV5-6 and TRBJ1-6): DAGVTQSPTHLIKTRGQQVTLRCSPKSGHDTVSWYQQALGQGPQFIFQYYEEEERQRGNFPDRFSGHQFPNYSSELNVNALLLGDSALYLCASSHQRGNSPLHFGNGTRLTVT.

The rearrangement uses TRBV5-4 and TRBJ1-2, with 7 bases aligning to TRBD1. The CDR3 has 15 residues. Germline CDR1 reads SGHNT; CDR2 reads YYREEE (reference sequence). Trimming removed 4 bases from V and 0 bases from J; junction bases left unmatched: 6. This CDR3 reads CASSLPRGSNYGYTF. The CDR3, as DNA: TGTGCCAGCAGCCTACCCAGGGGGTCTAACTATGGCTACACCTTC.